Detailed here is one TCR beta chain. What it recognizes is unknown. Clones were read by immunoSEQ multiplex PCR, and TCRdb kept only the in-frame ones, dropping some. The profile shows tens of thousands of clones, 91% of them singletons. Time point here: pretreatment peripheral blood. The entry originates in a study of PD-L1 blockade in urothelial cancer. Study in general: Blood analysis took place 3 weeks (second dose) and 6 weeks after treatment start. Regarding the study as a whole: Tumor-associated TCR clones expanded more in blood at 3 weeks in patients with durable benefit.

The germline CDR1 and CDR2 sequences are LGHNA and YNFKEQ. The CDR3 runs to 16 residues. V was cut by 4 bases and J by 11 bases, with 24 bases left in between. Sequences were derived from PBMCs, sampled around atezolizumab (anti-PD-L1) treatment. The chain is built from TRBV4-2 and TRBJ2-4; D may be TRBD2 (7 bases). This clonotype was sampled from a woman in her sixties or seventies with urothelial cancer. The CDR3 loop reads CASSPRRGRVPTLQYF. The CDR3 DNA reads as TGTGCCAGCAGCCCCCGGAGGGGGAGGGTGCCCACGCTTCAGTACTTC.